One sample yielded the 31 T cell receptor beta chains listed below, sequenced in a study of CD8 T cells in Susac syndrome. It was with random hexamers that about 0.45 to 1 ug RNA was reverse transcribed. Each CDR3 protein is one row after TCRdb ran MiXCR on the immunoSEQ multiplex PCR reads. In the table there are 330,000 or so distinct CDR3 sequences, roughly 85% of which are singletons. Sequenced input: CD8+ T cells from PBMCs. The receptor set was obtained from a human donor with multiple sclerosis.

The sample holds one count of this clonotype. This chain links TRBV27 with TRBJ2-4; D is uncertain. CDR3 length equals 15 residues. Germline CDR1 MNHEY, CDR2 SMNVEV (reference sequence). Trimming left V 5 bases short and J 1 base short, with 12 bases between. The DNA for the CDR3 is TGTGCCAGCAGTCCGCAGTCTTGGGCCAAAAACATTCAGTACTTC. Amino acids: CASSPQSWAKNIQYF.

This chain links TRBV6-1 with TRBJ2-1, with D perhaps TRBD2 (5 bases). V was shortened by 7 bases and J by 0 bases, with 10 bases between the two germline ends. The CDR3 extends over 14 amino acids. Germline V gene sequence: CDR1 MNHNS, CDR2 SASEGT. Here the CDR3 DNA reads TGTGCCAGCACCAGCGGTAGCTCCTACAATGAGCAGTTCTTC. Protein product: CASTSGSSYNEQFF.

This chain links TRBV30 with TRBJ1-5; D is perhaps TRBD1 (5 bases). The CDR3 spans 16 residues. Germline V gene data show CDR1 as GTSNPN and CDR2 as SVGIG (reference sequence). Trimming removed 0 bases from V and 2 bases from J, with 14 bases in between. CDR3 protein: CAWSVGANLGNQPQHF. DNA for the CDR3: TGTGCCTGGAGTGTCGGGGCGAATCTTGGCAATCAGCCCCAGCATTTT.

The V and J genes are TRBV5-1 and TRBJ2-7; no reliable D call. The CDR3 has 13 residues. V was clipped by 2 bases and J by 3 bases, with 9 bases between them. Per the germline V gene, CDR1 is SGHRS and CDR2 is YFSETQ. CDR3 sequence: CASSFTEYYEQYF. DNA of the CDR3: TGCGCCAGCAGCTTTACAGAGTACTACGAGCAGTACTTC.

The chain links TRBV5-1 to TRBJ2-3, with 8 bases matching TRBD1. The J segment lost 4 bases and the V segment lost 6 bases, leaving 10 bases of the junction unmatched. The CDR3 loop spans 15 amino acids. Germline V CDR1 and CDR2: SGHRS, YFSETQ. The CDR3 loop reads CASKPYRGSADTQYF. The CDR3, as DNA: TGCGCCAGCAAGCCATACAGGGGGTCGGCAGATACGCAGTATTTT.

The J gene is TRBJ2-2, the V gene TRBV4-3; D might be TRBD2 (6 bases). V shed 3 bases and J shed 2 bases, with 19 bases lying between them. The CDR3 covers 18 residues. In germline, CDR1 is LGHNA, CDR2 YSLEER. This CDR3 reads CASSQERASFSNTGELFF. CDR3 nucleotide sequence: TGCGCCAGCAGCCAGGAGCGGGCCTCCTTTTCTAACACCGGGGAGCTGTTTTTT.

The rearrangement uses TRBV27 and TRBJ2-2; possible D gene TRBD2, 10 bases. In germline, CDR1 is MNHEY, CDR2 SMNVEV (reference sequence). The CDR3 totals 18 residues. V lost 8 bases to trimming and J lost 5 bases, with 27 bases between them. CDR3 sequence: CASYDRGVAGGYTGELFF. DNA of the CDR3: TGTGCCAGCTATGACAGGGGGGTAGCGGGAGGTTATACCGGGGAGCTGTTTTTT.

The rearrangement links TRBV13 to TRBJ2-7, with D maybe TRBD1 (6 bases). The germline V and J ends were trimmed by 0 bases and 7 bases, with 13 bases remaining between them. CDR3 length equals 14 residues. CDR1 and CDR2 (germline): PRHDT, FYEKMQ (reference sequence). The CDR3: CASSLGQGIGEQYF. DNA for the CDR3: TGTGCCAGCAGCTTAGGACAGGGAATCGGAGAGCAGTACTTC.

The gene calls are TRBV15 and TRBJ1-1, with a weak D call TRBD1 (5 bases). Germline lookup yields CDR1 LNHNV and CDR2 YYDKDF (reference sequence). The CDR3 spans 16 residues. With 3 bases removed from V and 0 bases from J, the gap between germline ends came to 14 bases. CDR3 sequence (DNA): TGTGCCACCAGCAGTTCCCCGGGACGGCTGAACACTGAAGCTTTCTTT. Amino acids: CATSSSPGRLNTEAFF.

The chain employs TRBV6-5 and TRBJ1-2; D is unresolved. This CDR3 is built from 12 residues. V gave up 4 bases and J gave up 7 bases, with 10 bases separating them. Germline V gene lookup returns CDR1 MNHEY and CDR2 SVGAGI. CDR3 coding DNA: TGTGCCAGCAGTTTAATTGGCGGTGGCTACACCTTC. The encoded protein is CASSLIGGGYTF.

The chain employs TRBV5-6 and TRBJ2-3; D tentatively fits TRBD1 or TRBD2 (5 bases each). Trimming stripped 2 bases from V and 5 bases from J, with 12 bases between. CDR1 is SGHDT, CDR2 YYEEEE, per germline. This CDR3 comprises 14 residues. The CDR3 sequence: CASSLAAGQDTQYF. CDR3 in DNA: TGTGCCAGCAGCTTAGCGGCAGGACAAGATACGCAGTATTTT.

This clonotype was counted a few times. CDR3 in amino acids: CASSLASYEQFF. The CDR3 DNA reads as TGTGCCAGCAGCTTAGCTAGTTATGAGCAGTTCTTC. The chain links TRBV11-2 to TRBJ2-1; D gene ambiguous. The length of the CDR3 is 12 residues. Trimming pared 1 base from V and 8 bases from J, leaving 6 bases between. From germline, CDR1 is SGHAT and CDR2 FQNNGV.

This clonotype was picked up a small number of times. The chain is built from TRBV11-2 and TRBJ2-7, with D unresolved. Germline CDR1 is SGHAT and CDR2 is FQNNGV. CDR3 length: 14 residues. V was cut by 8 bases and J by 6 bases, with 20 bases left in between. CDR3 loop: CASRPFGSWGEQYF. CDR3 coding DNA: TGTGCCAGCCGCCCTTTCGGGTCGTGGGGCGAGCAGTACTTC.

The gene calls are TRBV28 and TRBJ1-1; D remains unclear. The V gene lost 2 bases and the J gene lost 3 bases, with 10 bases spanning the gap. CDR3 size: 14 residues. Germline V gene data show CDR1 as MDHEN and CDR2 as SYDVKM. CDR3 nucleotide sequence: TGTGCCAGCAGTTTAGTAGCGGTTTACACTGAAGCTTTCTTT. It encodes CASSLVAVYTEAFF.

V usage is TRBV6-2 or TRBV6-3 and J usage is TRBJ2-7; 8 bases are a match to TRBD2. V shed 2 bases and J 3 bases; nucleotides not matched to a gene: 6. The CDR3 runs to 15 residues. The V gene's germline CDR1 is MNHEY and CDR2 SVGEGT. The CDR3 DNA reads TGTGCCAGCAGTTACGAGACGGCGGGGGGCTACGAGCAGTACTTC. Protein product: CASSYETAGGYEQYF.

The chain is built from TRBV7-2 and TRBJ2-7, with D possibly being TRBD2 (6 bases). V lost 5 bases to trimming and J lost 7 bases, with 18 bases between them. CDR1 SGHTA and CDR2 FQGNSA come from the germline V gene. This CDR3 is 14 amino acids long. The CDR3 reads CASSVFSGNFEQYF. The DNA of the CDR3 is TGTGCCAGCAGCGTATTTAGCGGAAACTTTGAGCAGTACTTC.

The chain combines TRBV12-3 or TRBV12-4 with TRBJ2-1; 12 bases align to TRBD2. The length of the CDR3 is 19 residues. V lost 5 bases to trimming and J lost 1 base; unmatched junction nucleotides: 12. The CDR3 protein is CASSPKPILAGGSYNEQFF. The CDR3 nucleotides are TGTGCCAGCAGTCCGAAACCCATACTAGCGGGAGGATCCTACAATGAGCAGTTCTTC.

This clonotype was observed a single time. Here the CDR3 DNA reads TGTGCCAGCAGACCCTCGCATCCCAGCCCCTATGGCTACACCTTC. Protein sequence: CASRPSHPSPYGYTF. The V and J genes are TRBV16 and TRBJ1-2; D ambiguous. Germline CDR1 is KGHSY and CDR2 is FQNENV. V was cut by 6 bases and J by 4 bases, with 18 bases left in between. This CDR3 is built from 15 residues.

In this sample, this clonotype turned up a few times. This rearrangement joins TRBV5-6 to TRBJ1-1, with D unresolved. V lost 5 bases, J lost 5 bases, and 13 bases lay in between. The CDR3 is made up of 13 amino acids. The germline CDR1 and CDR2 sequences are SGHDT and YYEEEE. Written as DNA, the CDR3 is TGTGCCAGCAGGGGCGTGGGTGATACTGAAGCTTTCTTT. Protein: CASRGVGDTEAFF.

Only a few counts were recorded for this clonotype. The V gene is TRBV5-1, the J gene TRBJ1-2, with D tentatively TRBD1 (6 bases). The CDR3 totals 15 residues. Germline CDR1 SGHRS, CDR2 YFSETQ. Trimming left V 0 bases short and J 4 bases short, with 13 bases between. The CDR3 DNA reads TGCGCCAGCAGCTTGGCGGGGGGGGCCGGCTATGGCTACACCTTC. Protein product: CASSLAGGAGYGYTF.

J is TRBJ2-2 and V is TRBV6-2 or TRBV6-3, with 8 positions matching TRBD2. Germline values: CDR1 MNHEY, CDR2 SVGEGT. This CDR3 is 15 amino acids long. V gave up 1 base and J gave up 4 bases; unmatched junction bases: 2. The CDR3 sequence: CASSYFGTSTGELFF. Here the CDR3 DNA reads TGTGCCAGCAGTTACTTCGGGACTAGCACCGGGGAGCTGTTTTTT.

The chain couples TRBV12-3 or TRBV12-4 to TRBJ2-1, with D maybe TRBD1 (7 bases). The CDR3 runs to 12 residues. Trimming took 7 bases from V and 9 from J, leaving 13 bases between them. As DNA, the CDR3 is TGTGCCAGCACCCAGGGGGGTGGTGAGCAGTTCTTC. Translated, it gives CASTQGGGEQFF.

J is TRBJ2-4 and V is TRBV6-6; D is undetermined. CDR3 length: 13 amino acids. CDR1 and CDR2 (germline): MNHNY, SVGAGI (reference sequence). The V end was cut by 0 bases, the J end by 2 bases, with 2 bases between. The CDR3 spells CASSYSTKNIQYF. CDR3 DNA sequence: TGTGCCAGCAGTTACTCGACCAAAAACATTCAGTACTTC.

This chain connects TRBV13 to TRBJ2-1; D not certain. The germline CDR1 and CDR2 sequences are PRHDT and FYEKMQ (reference sequence). Trimming pared 2 bases from V and 9 bases from J, leaving 5 bases between. This CDR3 comprises 11 residues. CDR3 sequence: CASSLKTEQFF. CDR3 DNA sequence: TGTGCCAGCAGCTTAAAAACTGAGCAGTTCTTC.

The CDR3 nucleotides read TGTGCCTGGAGTGTAACAGGGACTGGAAACACCATATATTTT. Protein product: CAWSVTGTGNTIYF. The rearrangement uses TRBV30 and TRBJ1-3; D may be TRBD1 (6 bases). V lost 0 bases, J lost 2 bases, and 8 bases lay in between. From germline, CDR1 is GTSNPN and CDR2 SVGIG (reference sequence). The CDR3 totals 14 residues.

This CDR3 is CASEKKVNEQFF. CDR3 in DNA: TGTGCCAGCGAAAAAAAGGTCAATGAGCAGTTCTTC. The chain joins TRBV28 to TRBJ2-1; D gene uncertain. Per germline, CDR1 MDHEN and CDR2 SYDVKM. The CDR3 contains 12 residues. The germline V and J ends were trimmed by 8 bases and 6 bases, with 11 bases remaining between them.

The chain has TRBV28 and TRBJ2-3; 8 nucleotides match TRBD2. Trimming removed 6 bases from V and 5 bases from J; junction bases left unmatched: 10. Germline V gene data show CDR1 as MDHEN and CDR2 as SYDVKM. The CDR3 consists of 15 residues. In DNA form, the CDR3 reads TGTGCCAGCAGCCTACGGCGGGAGGAAAGAGATACGCAGTATTTT. Its translation is CASSLRREERDTQYF.

J is TRBJ2-1 and V is TRBV4-1, with D perhaps assigned TRBD1 or TRBD2 (5 bases each). CDR1 is MGHRA and CDR2 is YSYEKL in the germline V gene. Trimming took 2 bases from V and 6 from J, leaving 8 bases between them. This CDR3 is 13 amino acids long. CDR3: CASSQRDGNEQFF. CDR3 DNA sequence: TGCGCCAGCAGCCAACGGGACGGCAATGAGCAGTTCTTC.

This sequence joins TRBV19 and TRBJ1-5, with D uncertain. The CDR3 spans 14 residues. The germline V and J ends were trimmed by 2 bases and 2 bases, with 7 bases remaining between them. In germline, CDR1 is LNHDA, CDR2 SQIVND (reference sequence). The CDR3 DNA reads TGTGCCAGTAGTATACCCCCCGGCAATCAGCCCCAGCATTTT. Protein sequence: CASSIPPGNQPQHF.

This clonotype has just one count. This chain links TRBV7-8 with TRBJ2-7; D is undetermined. CDR3 length equals 16 residues. V lost 4 bases and J 2 bases, leaving 18 bases between the germline ends. Germline V gene sequence: CDR1 SGHVS, CDR2 FQNEAQ. The CDR3 loop is CASSSWARSWTYEQYF. The CDR3 nucleotides are TGTGCCAGCAGCTCATGGGCCAGGTCGTGGACCTACGAGCAGTACTTC.

This chain uses TRBV12-3 or TRBV12-4 with TRBJ2-7, with TRBD1 identical over 8 bases. The CDR3 runs 15 residues. J lost 3 bases, V lost 3 bases, and 7 bases had no gene match. As DNA, the CDR3 is TGTGCCAGCAGTTTCCCGACAGGGGCGAGCTACGAGCAGTACTTC. The encoded protein is CASSFPTGASYEQYF.